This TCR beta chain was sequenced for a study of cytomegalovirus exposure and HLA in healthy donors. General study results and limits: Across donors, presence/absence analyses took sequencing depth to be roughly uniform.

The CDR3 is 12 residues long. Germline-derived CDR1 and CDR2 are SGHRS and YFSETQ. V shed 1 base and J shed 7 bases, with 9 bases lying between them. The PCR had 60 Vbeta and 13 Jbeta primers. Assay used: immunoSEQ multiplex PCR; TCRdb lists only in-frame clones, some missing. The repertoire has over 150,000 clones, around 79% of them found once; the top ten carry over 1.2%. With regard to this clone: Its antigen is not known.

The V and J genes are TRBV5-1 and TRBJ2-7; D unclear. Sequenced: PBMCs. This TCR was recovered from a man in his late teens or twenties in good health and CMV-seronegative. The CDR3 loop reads CASSLSQLEQYF. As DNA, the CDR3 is TGCGCCAGCAGCTTGTCTCAACTAGAGCAGTACTTC.